This TCR beta chain was sequenced in a study of patients and donors after allogeneic stem cell transplantation. TCRdb redid the calling of the RT-PCR reads with MiXCR, one entry per CDR3 protein. Altogether 70,000 to 75,000 distinct CDR3 sequences are present, 26% being singletons, with the ten largest covering 26%. Germline CDR1 and CDR2: SGHTA and FQGNSA. V was clipped by 1 base and J by 5 bases; unmatched bases: 5. This CDR3 is built from 15 residues. The clonotype comes from a human donor who was either an allogeneic HSCT recipient or a stem cell or donor lymphocyte infusion donor (not recorded which). It is not recorded whose cells these are; they may come from a transplant donor. The V and J genes are TRBV7-2 and TRBJ2-5; 9 bases agree with TRBD1. The sequenced sample consisted of blood, either unsorted or a sorted T cell fraction (not recorded which). The CDR3: CASSLVWDRVETQYF. As DNA, the CDR3 is TGTGCCAGCAGCTTAGTATGGGACAGGGTGGAGACCCAGTACTTC.